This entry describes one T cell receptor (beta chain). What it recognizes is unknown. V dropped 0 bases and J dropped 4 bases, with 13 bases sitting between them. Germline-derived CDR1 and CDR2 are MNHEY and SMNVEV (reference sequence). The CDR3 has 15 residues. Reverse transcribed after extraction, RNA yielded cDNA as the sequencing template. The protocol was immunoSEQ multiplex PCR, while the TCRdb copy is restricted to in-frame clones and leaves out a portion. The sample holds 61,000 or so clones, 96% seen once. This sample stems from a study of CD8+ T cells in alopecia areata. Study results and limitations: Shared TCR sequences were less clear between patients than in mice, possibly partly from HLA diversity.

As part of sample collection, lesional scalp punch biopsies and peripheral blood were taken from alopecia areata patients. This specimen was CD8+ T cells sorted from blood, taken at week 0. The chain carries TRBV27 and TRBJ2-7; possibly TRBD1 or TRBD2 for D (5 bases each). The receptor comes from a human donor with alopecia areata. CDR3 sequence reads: CASSLSGDGFYEQYF. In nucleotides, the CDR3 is TGTGCCAGCAGTTTATCGGGGGACGGGTTTTACGAGCAGTACTTC.